This entry lists 5 T cell receptor beta chains sequenced from one sample in a study of beta chain features in type 1 diabetes listed by TCRdb under 2018. Library preparation used the immunoSEQ multiplex PCR assay. The High Capacity cDNA Reverse Transcription Kit was used to reverse transcribe all of the isolated RNA, meaning that expressed TCRB transcripts were what got sequenced. This is the immuneACCESS table as TCRdb keeps it, with only in-frame sequences that have V and J called. A part of the clones is gone; compared with another copy, unresolved V genes explain less than half, and the rest is unexplained. In this sample the table shows 250,000 to 300,000 clones, around 7.8% of which occur a single time. The ten largest clones capture approximately 0.99% of the sample. The source material was central memory CD4+ T cells from blood. These receptors were obtained from a woman aged 18-29 years in good health.

As regards this clone: At one end the junction does not follow the germline gene, possibly because of a read error. V usage is TRBV7-7 and J usage is TRBJ2-2; 9 nucleotides align to TRBD2. Germline V lookup: CDR1 SSHAT, CDR2 FNYEAQ (reference sequence). CDR3 length: 14 residues. This CDR3 is CASSLGLATGELFF. In DNA form, the CDR3 reads TGTGCTAGCAGCTTAGGACTAGCGACCGGGGAGCTGTTTTTT.

This clone was detected a few times. The chain links TRBV5-1 to TRBJ2-4; D might be TRBD2 (6 bases). From germline, CDR1 is SGHRS and CDR2 YFSETQ. Trimming shortened V by 0 bases and J by 2 bases, and 12 bases separated the two germline ends. The CDR3 extends over 16 amino acids. CDR3 residues: CASSLAGRDTKNIQYF. The CDR3 nucleotides are TGCGCCAGCAGCTTGGCGGGGCGGGATACCAAAAACATTCAGTACTTC.

By share of the sample, this clone is medium-sized (0.01 to 0.1%). The rearrangement links TRBV28 to TRBJ2-4; D may match TRBD1 or TRBD2 (5 bases each). Germline V lookup: CDR1 MDHEN, CDR2 SYDVKM. The CDR3 totals 15 residues. With 10 bases removed from V and 6 bases from J, the gap between germline ends came to 22 bases. CDR3 sequence: CATYSSRARGNIQYF. CDR3 coding DNA: TGTGCCACTTATTCCTCGCGGGCGAGGGGAAACATTCAGTACTTC.

This clone was detected many times. This chain links TRBV27 with TRBJ2-4, with 7 nucleotides matching TRBD1. There are 17 residues in the CDR3. V lost 5 bases, J lost 0 bases, and 10 bases stayed unmatched. CDR1 and CDR2 (germline): MNHEY, SMNVEV (reference sequence). CDR3 region: CASSAHRGPQAKNIQYF. CDR3 coding DNA: TGTGCCAGCAGTGCCCACAGGGGTCCCCAAGCCAAAAACATTCAGTACTTC.

Note on this clone: The identical CDR3 is also encoded by other nucleotide sequences in the sample. The chain is built from TRBV30 and TRBJ1-1, with TRBD1 identical over 9 bases. Trimming took 5 bases from V and 0 from J; bases not matched to a gene: 10. In germline, CDR1 is GTSNPN, CDR2 SVGIG (reference sequence). There are 16 residues in the CDR3. CDR3 loop: CAWGPGQGRMNTEAFF. CDR3 nucleotide sequence: TGTGCCTGGGGACCGGGACAGGGTAGGATGAACACTGAAGCTTTCTTT.